One T cell receptor beta chain is described in this entry. This clonotype was seen a few times. The target of this receptor is not known. Base qualities are not recorded, but no much larger clone differs from it by a single base. This sample is drawn from a study of T-cell memory formation after mild COVID-19 (dated by TCRdb to about 2021). Some background on the complete study: Most TCR sequence clusters were specific to one of the two donors. Longitudinal TCRalpha and TCRbeta repertoire sequencing tracked T-cell clones expanding and contracting after mild COVID-19 in a couple of donors. The cohort was made up of two young adult volunteers, one female and one male, who were previously healthy.

Overall results and qualifications from the work: Clones that contracted from day 15 to 85 showed balanced CD4/CD8 phenotypes, whereas a second wave of clones that expanded from day 15 to 37 leaned towards CD4+. Whether the second-wave clones peaking on day 37 were SARS-CoV-2 specific was not confirmed. Contracting CD4+ clones were found mainly in CM and EM memory subsets, while CD8+ clones were enriched in EMRA. Some responding clones were found in pre-infection memory, which suggests that pre-existing cross-reactive memory T cells took part in the SARS-CoV-2 response. Only a couple of mild cases were covered in the study, and larger cohorts including severe cases with pre-infection samples were considered necessary.

The instrument was an Illumina NovaSeq 6000. TCRalpha and TCRbeta cDNA libraries were constructed by 5'RACE with constant-segment primers, with sample barcodes and unique molecular identifiers being introduced. Trizol reagent was used to extract RNA from every sample. Library amplification was performed in two PCR steps, and a second sample barcode and Illumina TruSeq adapters were introduced in the second step. Sequencing of the libraries was done on an Illumina NovaSeq, producing 2 x 150 bp paired-end reads. The original pipeline was this. Reads were demultiplexed and collapsed into UMI-guided consensus sequences with migec v1.2.7. Using mixcr v2.1.11, UMI consensuses were aligned to TRA and TRB V and J templates and then assembled into clonotypes. Clonotypes were classified as expanded or contracted when called significant by both edgeR and NoisET, with noise models trained on biological replicates. For edgeR calls, the cutoffs were a false discovery rate-adjusted p below 0.01 and a log2 fold-change threshold of 1. As an exploratory analysis of dynamics, max-normalized trajectories of the 1000 most abundant clonotypes were examined with PCA combined with hierarchical clustering. Each responding clone was given a CD4 or CD8 phenotype based on the CD4+ and CD8+ repertoires, which had been sequenced separately. TCRdb's own reprocessing of the public reads used fastp at Q25 and MiXCR and kept productive beta chains. Every entry covers one CDR3 protein and lists the most common genes and DNA from its rows. These V and J calls rely on TCRdb rather than the paper's analysis. The sample records about 260,000 distinct CDR3 sequences, 7% to 10% of which are singletons. Of the sample, around a fifth is held by the ten largest clones.

Ficoll-Paque density gradient centrifugation was the method used to isolate PBMCs. Taken from cysteine to phenylalanine, the CDR3 has 13 residues. The only DNA kept is the CDR3, 39 bases in frame from the first base. From a lookup of the germline V gene (reference sequence), CDR1 and CDR2 are GTSNPN and SVGIG. Deletion took 3 bases off V and 7 bases off J, with a span of 13 bases between the germline ends. The TCR was taken from a man between 18 and 29 years old who had mild COVID-19 (a few samples of this study predate the infection). The sample titles of this study are shuffled in the database, so cell type and time point are left out; the donor was told from shared clones. Specimen: PBMCs or a T cell subset sorted from them (not recorded which). The chain is made from TRBV30 and TRBJ1-5; perhaps TRBD1 is the D gene, with 5 bases matching. The sequence in DNA is TGTGCCTGGAGCTTGGAGGCAGGGCAGCCCCAGCATTTT. Its protein reads: CAWSLEAGQPQHF.